These T cell receptor beta chains were read from a single sample in a study of PD-1 blockade in classical Hodgkin lymphoma. Only in-frame clones appear in the TCRdb table, and some are missing; sequencing was by immunoSEQ multiplex PCR. The sample shows tens of thousands of clones, just over 75% of them seen only once. Source: peripheral blood mononuclear cells (PBMCs), taken before the second cycle of nivolumab. The receptors come from a human donor with classical Hodgkin lymphoma. CDR3s include the opening cysteine and the closing phenylalanine or tryptophan. The D gene is left open where the match is weak. Only part of the rows carry a size: once, few, many, or a class if the clone is expanded.

- TRBJ1-6 - TRBV15 CATTPSGLNSPLHF TGTGCCACCACCCCCTCCGGGCTTAATTCACCCCTCCACTTT
- TRBJ2-5 - TRBV7-2 CASSLVSGLAGETQYF TGTGCCAGCAGCTTGGTCTCGGGTTTAGCAGGGGAGACCCAGTACTTC
TRBD1 TRBJ2-2 few TRBV19 CATRDRGFTGELFF TGTGCCACCCGGGACAGGGGTTTCACCGGGGAGCTGTTTTTT
- TRBJ1-6 few TRBV2 CASSVSGHNNSPLHF TGTGCCAGCAGTGTATCAGGACATAATAATTCACCCCTCCACTTT
TRBD1 TRBJ2-1 - TRBV7-9 CASTPTGGSYNEQFF TGTGCCAGCACCCCAACAGGGGGCTCTTACAATGAGCAGTTCTTC
TRBD2 TRBJ2-5 few TRBV4-2 CASSGLPSGIDQETQYF TGTGCCAGCAGCGGATTGCCTAGCGGGATAGACCAAGAGACCCAGTACTTC
- TRBJ2-3 - TRBV5-8 CASSLLDLFTQYF TGTGCCAGCAGCTTGTTGGATTTGTTTACGCAGTATTTT
- TRBJ1-2 many TRBV5-4 CASTMEKREIPGYTF TGTGCCAGCACTATGGAGAAAAGGGAGATTCCTGGCTACACCTTC
TRBD2 TRBJ2-1 - TRBV14 CASSSGLAGGLNEQFF TGTGCCAGCAGCTCGGGACTAGCGGGGGGGCTCAATGAGCAGTTCTTC
- TRBJ2-2 - TRBV2 CASSGSYTGELFF TGTGCCAGCAGTGGGTCCTACACCGGGGAGCTGTTTTTT
TRBD1 TRBJ2-1 - TRBV11-2 CASSTRDRATYNEQFF TGTGCCAGCAGCACGAGGGACAGGGCGACCTACAATGAGCAGTTCTTC
- TRBJ2-5 - TRBV14 CASSQFFQETQYF TGTGCCAGCAGCCAATTTTTTCAAGAGACCCAGTACTTC
TRBD1 TRBJ2-7 - TRBV4-3 CASSRGQGMNEQYF TGCGCCAGCAGCCGCGGACAGGGGATGAACGAGCAGTACTTC
TRBD1 TRBJ2-7 - TRBV9 CASSVGQGAGEQYF TGTGCCAGCAGCGTAGGACAGGGGGCGGGTGAGCAGTACTTC
- TRBJ1-4 - TRBV5-1 CASRGQGDEKLFF TGCGCCAGCAGGGGCCAGGGAGATGAAAAACTGTTTTTT
TRBD2 TRBJ2-3 - TRBV29-1 CSVESGGGGTDTQYF TGCAGCGTTGAAAGTGGGGGCGGGGGGACAGATACGCAGTATTTT
- TRBJ2-7 once TRBV6-5 CASSYSDPYEQYF TGTGCCAGCAGTTACTCGGACCCCTACGAGCAGTACTTC
- TRBJ2-7 - TRBV12-5 CASGVDSPYEQYF TGTGCTAGTGGGGTGGACTCCCCTTACGAGCAGTACTTC
- TRBJ2-5 few TRBV6-5 CASSYSRGGEETQYF TGTGCCAGCAGTTACTCGAGGGGGGGGGAAGAGACCCAGTACTTC
- TRBJ2-7 - TRBV4-3 CASSPGSGGSYEQYF TGCGCCAGCAGCCCCGGTAGCGGCGGCTCCTACGAGCAGTACTTC
- TRBJ2-7 few TRBV14 CASSQHYEQYF TGTGCCAGCAGCCAACACTACGAGCAGTACTTC
- TRBJ2-3 - TRBV15 CATSSPPSGERDTQYF TGTGCCACCAGCTCCCCCCCCTCGGGAGAGAGAGATACGCAGTATTTT
TRBD2 TRBJ2-7 - TRBV11-2 CASSLDAGDYEQYF TGTGCCAGCAGCTTAGATGCGGGGGACTACGAGCAGTACTTC
TRBD1 TRBJ2-2 - TRBV9 CASSDTTGGANTGELFF TGTGCCAGCAGCGATACCACAGGGGGAGCGAACACCGGGGAGCTGTTTTTT
TRBD2 TRBJ2-5 - TRBV5-1 CASSLGGSGGIQETQYF TGCGCCAGCAGCTTGGGAGGTAGCGGGGGGATCCAAGAGACCCAGTACTTC
- TRBJ2-7 - TRBV29-1 CSVDWGRDEQYF TGCAGCGTTGACTGGGGCAGGGACGAGCAGTACTTC
- TRBJ2-2 - TRBV29-1 CSVGEGTGELFF TGCAGCGTCGGTGAAGGGACCGGGGAGCTGTTTTTT
- TRBJ2-3 - TRBV27 CASRTSTDTDTQYF TGTGCCAGCAGAACCTCGACAGACACAGATACGCAGTATTTT
TRBD1 TRBJ2-1 - TRBV5-1 CASSPTGQGGNEQFF TGCGCCAGCAGCCCTACAGGACAGGGGGGAAATGAGCAGTTCTTC
TRBD1 TRBJ2-5 - TRBV6-1 CASSEGDRGETQYF TGTGCCAGCAGTGAAGGGGACAGGGGTGAGACCCAGTACTTC
- TRBJ2-2 - TRBV23-1 CASSQSEWWATGELFF TGCGCCAGCAGTCAATCGGAATGGTGGGCCACCGGGGAGCTGTTTTTT
TRBD2 TRBJ2-2 - TRBV12-5 CASGSIPSGGGGELFF TGTGCTAGTGGTTCTATCCCGTCGGGGGGAGGCGGGGAGCTGTTTTTT
- TRBJ2-3 - TRBV4-3 CASSQDRLLSGTDTQYF TGCGCCAGCAGCCAAGACCGACTCCTCAGCGGTACAGATACGCAGTATTTT
- TRBJ1-2 - TRBV7-2 CASSAPGALLNGYTF TGTGCCAGCAGCGCCCCAGGGGCGTTACTTAATGGCTACACCTTC
- TRBJ2-2 - TRBV7-9 CASSLRGPNTGELFF TGTGCCAGCAGCTTAAGGGGACCGAACACCGGGGAGCTGTTTTTT
- TRBJ1-1 - TRBV5-5 CASSLWGGGAFF TGTGCCAGCAGCTTGTGGGGCGGAGGAGCTTTCTTT
- TRBJ2-7 - TRBV5-8 CASRPGSSYEQYF TGTGCCAGCAGGCCCGGGTCCTCCTACGAGCAGTACTTC
- TRBJ2-3 few TRBV4-3 CASSQSPLRADTQYF TGCGCCAGCAGCCAAAGCCCTTTGAGGGCAGATACGCAGTATTTT
TRBD2 TRBJ2-3 few TRBV6-5 CASRRLAGGDTQYF TGTGCCAGCCGCCGACTAGCGGGGGGGGATACGCAGTATTTT
- TRBJ1-1 - TRBV10-3 CAISRDGNTEAFF TGTGCCATCAGTAGGGACGGCAACACTGAAGCTTTCTTT
- TRBJ2-3 once TRBV13 CASSLEGPTTDTQYF TGTGCCAGCAGCTTAGAAGGGCCAACCACAGATACGCAGTATTTT
TRBD1 TRBJ1-2 medium-sized TRBV7-8 CASSMGQGFYGYTF TGTGCCAGCAGCATGGGACAGGGGTTCTATGGCTACACCTTC
- TRBJ1-3 many TRBV4-1 CASSRPGHSSGNTIYF TGCGCCAGCAGCCGGCCCGGCCACAGCTCTGGAAACACCATATATTTT
- TRBJ2-5 - TRBV21-1 CASIQTSEQETQYF TGTGCCAGCATCCAGACTAGCGAGCAAGAGACCCAGTACTTC
- TRBJ1-4 - TRBV7-2 CASSSMERENLFF TGTGCCAGCAGCTCTATGGAGCGGGAGAATCTGTTTTTT
TRBD2 TRBJ2-1 - TRBV27 CASSLRTSAYNEQFF TGTGCCAGCAGTTTACGGACTAGCGCGTACAATGAGCAGTTCTTC
TRBD1 TRBJ1-3 few TRBV4-3 CASSQDGQGRNTIYF TGCGCCAGCAGCCAAGACGGACAGGGGAGGAACACCATATATTTT
- TRBJ1-4 once TRBV6-6 CASSFGRDEKLFF TGTGCCAGCAGTTTCGGTAGGGATGAAAAACTGTTTTTT
- TRBJ2-3 - TRBV6-4 CASSPRGGPDTQYF TGTGCCAGCAGCCCCAGGGGGGGCCCAGATACGCAGTATTTT
TRBD1 TRBJ1-3 - TRBV5-1 CASSSGDSSGNTIYF TGCGCCAGCAGCTCAGGGGACAGCTCTGGAAACACCATATATTTT
TRBD1 TRBJ2-2 - TRBV9 CASRGTGGYTGELFF TGTGCCAGCAGGGGGACAGGGGGCTACACCGGGGAGCTGTTTTTT
- TRBJ2-7 - TRBV7-2 CASSQETDSAYEQYF TGTGCCAGCAGCCAAGAAACGGACAGCGCCTACGAGCAGTACTTC
- TRBJ1-4 - TRBV5-1 CASSLARQDEKLFF TGCGCCAGCAGCTTGGCCCGTCAGGATGAAAAACTGTTTTTT
- TRBJ1-1 - TRBV5-4 CASSLTGYTEAFF TGTGCCAGCAGCTTGACAGGGTATACTGAAGCTTTCTTT